Shown below are 15 T cell receptor beta chains from a single sample sequenced in a study of shared clonotypes between healthy human individuals. The method was immunoSEQ multiplex PCR; TCRdb's version includes in-frame clones alone and lacks a portion of them. The sample contains some 380,000 clones, approximately 97% of which appear only once. The sequenced sample consisted of memory CD8+ T cells sorted from blood. Regarding subset: CD45RO+ cells pooled with CCR7-negative TemRA cells. These receptors came from a man aged 25-45 years in good health.

The J gene is TRBJ2-1, the V gene TRBV7-9; D call uncertain. CDR1 is SEHNR, CDR2 FQNEAQ, per germline (reference sequence). V was shortened by 5 bases and J by 7 bases, with 9 bases between the two germline ends. There are 12 residues in the CDR3. The CDR3 is CASSPPSNEQFF. As DNA, the CDR3 is TGTGCCAGCAGCCCCCCCTCTAATGAGCAGTTCTTC.

The chain combines TRBV27 with TRBJ2-7, with D tentatively TRBD1 or TRBD2 (5 bases each). CDR1 is MNHEY, CDR2 SMNVEV, per germline (reference sequence). V was pared by 7 bases and J by 0 bases, with 13 bases between. This CDR3 region has 14 residues. The CDR3 nucleotides read TGTGCCAGCAACCGGGACGCCTACTCCTACGAGCAGTACTTC. Translation gives CASNRDAYSYEQYF.

The chain recombines TRBV9 with TRBJ2-5, with 11 nucleotides matching TRBD2. The CDR3 extends over 15 amino acids. Germline V CDR1 and CDR2: SGDLS, YYNGEE. After removal of 4 bases from V and 4 bases from J, the junction contained 6 bases not matched to a gene. The CDR3 DNA is TGTGCCAGCAGCCTCCTAGCGGGAGGAGGAGAGACCCAGTACTTC. It specifies CASSLLAGGGETQYF.

The chain carries TRBV5-6 and TRBJ2-2, with D maybe TRBD2 (5 bases). V lost 4 bases and J 6 bases, leaving 16 bases between the germline ends. This CDR3 is 15 amino acids long. Germline V gene sequence: CDR1 SGHDT, CDR2 YYEEEE. The DNA of the CDR3 is TGTGCCAGCAGCCCGTTATCCGCGGGTTCCGGGGAGCTGTTTTTT. Translating it yields CASSPLSAGSGELFF.

This chain connects TRBV19 to TRBJ2-3, with 8 bases lining up with TRBD1. The CDR3 has 14 amino acids. The V and J ends lost 7 bases and 3 bases, in that order; junction bases with no gene match: 6. CDR1 and CDR2 from the germline V gene are LNHDA and SQIVND (reference sequence). CDR3 protein: CASNVDRGTDTQYF. DNA for the CDR3: TGTGCCAGTAATGTCGACAGGGGAACAGATACGCAGTATTTT.

The rearrangement joins TRBV25-1 to TRBJ2-5, with 7 bases aligning to TRBD2. The CDR3 is 16 residues long. V shed 1 base and J 7 bases; nucleotides not matched to a gene: 12. The V gene's germline CDR1 is MGHDK and CDR2 SYGVNS. The CDR3 DNA reads as TGTGCCAGCAGTGAATTGCGGGAGAGGCGATCTGGGACCCAGTACTTC. Its protein is CASSELRERRSGTQYF.

The V and J genes are TRBV7-2 and TRBJ1-5; no firm D call. The CDR3 covers 12 residues. Trimming stripped 6 bases from V and 0 bases from J, with 3 bases between. CDR1 and CDR2 (germline): SGHTA, FQGNSA. The CDR3 sequence is CASSFSNQPQHF. The CDR3 bases are TGTGCCAGCAGTTTTAGCAATCAGCCCCAGCATTTT.

V is TRBV7-9 and J is TRBJ1-5; D not resolved. The CDR3 consists of 13 residues. V was cut by 6 bases and J by 3 bases, with 9 bases left in between. Per germline, CDR1 SEHNR and CDR2 FQNEAQ (reference sequence). The CDR3 coding sequence is TGTGCCAGCAGAACGGGAGCCAATCAGCCCCAGCATTTT. Translation: CASRTGANQPQHF.

The genes are TRBV7-2 and TRBJ2-1; D might be TRBD2 (5 bases). Per the germline V gene, CDR1 is SGHTA and CDR2 is FQGNSA. Trimming left V 5 bases short and J 10 bases short, with 24 bases between. The CDR3 is 16 amino acids. The chain's CDR3 is CASSPSRGLGISEQFF. As DNA, the CDR3 is TGTGCCAGCAGCCCCAGCCGAGGGCTCGGGATCTCCGAGCAGTTCTTC. The full variable domain, its missing parts supplied by reference TRBV7-2 and TRBJ2-1, is GAGVSQSPSNKVTEKGKDVELRCDPISGHTALYWYRQSLGQGLEFLIYFQGNSAPDKSGLPSDRFSAERTGGSVSTLTIQRTQQEDSAVYLCASSPSRGLGISEQFFGPGTRLTVL.

The rearrangement links TRBV5-6 to TRBJ2-4, with 9 bases fitting TRBD2. Germline assignment: CDR1 SGHDT and CDR2 YYEEEE. The length of the CDR3 is 15 residues. J lost 1 base, V lost 4 bases, and 3 bases had no gene match. The CDR3 protein is CASSGGLAAKNIQYF. The CDR3 DNA follows: TGTGCCAGCAGCGGCGGACTAGCGGCCAAAAACATTCAGTACTTC.

As to this clone: Other DNA sequences within the sample encode an identical CDR3. Here the CDR3 reads CASSVKGDSYNEQFF. CDR3 DNA: TGTGCCAGCAGCGTAAAGGGGGACTCCTACAATGAGCAGTTCTTC. The chain links TRBV9 to TRBJ2-1; D is possibly TRBD1 (6 bases). CDR3 length equals 15 residues. Germline values: CDR1 SGDLS, CDR2 YYNGEE. Trimming took off 1 base at V and 0 bases at J, with 8 bases between the two ends.

This clone showed up just once. The V call is TRBV7-6, the J call TRBJ2-1; no reliable D call. Germline lookup yields CDR1 SGHVS and CDR2 FNYEAQ. The CDR3 extends over 13 amino acids. The V and J ends lost 1 base and 9 bases respectively, with 10 bases between them. Here the CDR3 reads CASSLVARGEQFF. CDR3 DNA sequence: TGTGCCAGCAGCTTAGTAGCAAGAGGTGAGCAGTTCTTC.

CDR3 DNA: TGTGCCAGCAGCTTGGGACAGGGAATCCAGGGCTACACCTTC. Encoded protein: CASSLGQGIQGYTF. The chain joins TRBV5-5 to TRBJ1-2; 7 bases are a match to TRBD1. The germline V gene encodes CDR1 SGHKS and CDR2 YYEKEE (reference sequence). The V and J ends lost 0 bases and 8 bases, in that order; junction bases with no gene match: 7. This CDR3 spans 14 amino acids.

J is TRBJ2-2 and V is TRBV7-9; D unclear. Trimming cost V 7 bases and J 3 bases, with 9 bases left between them. The CDR3 contains 13 residues. Germline values: CDR1 SEHNR, CDR2 FQNEAQ (reference sequence). The CDR3 DNA reads TGTGCCAGCAAGGTCGAATACACCGGGGAGCTGTTTTTT. It yields the protein CASKVEYTGELFF.

This clone was observed a single time. The same CDR3 can be traced to other DNA sequences in this sample. V and J are TRBV4-1 and TRBJ1-1; D possibly corresponds to TRBD1 (5 bases). Germline CDR1 MGHRA, CDR2 YSYEKL. The CDR3 loop spans 14 amino acids. The germline V and J ends were trimmed by 1 base and 4 bases, with 10 bases remaining between them. CDR3: CASSQVQGITEAFF. The CDR3 DNA is TGCGCCAGCAGCCAAGTCCAGGGAATCACTGAAGCTTTCTTT.